The T cell receptor beta chain under discussion was sequenced for a study of identifying expanded T cells in peripheral blood. Germline values: CDR1 SEHNR, CDR2 FQNEAQ (reference sequence). CDR3 length: 14 amino acids. V was pared by 2 bases and J by 2 bases, with 1 base of the junction left unmatched. Some clones are missing from TCRdb's copy, which holds only in-frame ones; the method was immunoSEQ multiplex PCR. The table lists more than 85,000 clones, roughly nine tenths of them singletons. The V and J genes are TRBV7-9 and TRBJ2-7; 9 nucleotides line up with TRBD1. The sample comprised blood. The TCR sequence derives from a person aged 18 to 70 in good health. CDR3 DNA: TGTGCCAGCAGCTTACGGGACAGGGCCTACGAGCAGTACTTC. Translation gives CASSLRDRAYEQYF.